Detailed here is one T cell receptor beta chain. These data originate in a study of graft-versus-host responses after intestinal transplantation. Study-wide points: Patients with graft-donor T cell macrochimerism had high graft-versus-host to host-versus-graft clonal ratios in allografts. There were GvH clones found in recipient marrow, and some of them appeared first in ileum or blood.

Each mixed lymphocyte reaction held about 200,000 CFSE-labeled responders and about 200,000 irradiated violet-dye-labeled stimulators. Data came from immunoSEQ multiplex PCR; TCRdb stores just in-frame clones and leaves some out. The sample lists about 8,600 clones, around a third occurring once. This CDR3 spans 13 amino acids. Germline CDR1 MNHNS, CDR2 SASEGT. With 8 bases clipped from V and 6 bases from J, the junction kept 3 bases outside the gene matches. This sequence was found in a human patient who received an intestinal transplant. The specimen was alloreactive CD4+ T cells from a mixed lymphocyte reaction culture, collected before intestinal transplant. Described subset: CFSE-low proliferating T cells sorted from roughly six-day pre-transplant mixed lymphocyte reaction (GvH or HvG direction). The chain is built from TRBV6-1 and TRBJ2-1, with 11 bases that match TRBD1. Here the CDR3 reads CASLGTGGNEQFF. The CDR3 bases are TGTGCCAGCTTGGGGACAGGGGGCAATGAGCAGTTCTTC.